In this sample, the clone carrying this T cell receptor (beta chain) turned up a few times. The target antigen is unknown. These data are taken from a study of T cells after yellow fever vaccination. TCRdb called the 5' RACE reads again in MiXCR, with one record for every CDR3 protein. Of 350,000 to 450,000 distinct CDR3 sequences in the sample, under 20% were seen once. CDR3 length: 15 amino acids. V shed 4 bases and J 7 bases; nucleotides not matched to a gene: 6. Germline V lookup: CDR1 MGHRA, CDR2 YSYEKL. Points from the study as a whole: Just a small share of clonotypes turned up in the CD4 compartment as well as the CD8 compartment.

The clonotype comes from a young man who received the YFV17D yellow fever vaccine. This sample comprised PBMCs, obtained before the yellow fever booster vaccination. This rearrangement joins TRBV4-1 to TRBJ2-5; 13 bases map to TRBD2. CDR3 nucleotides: TGCGCCAGCAGCCGAGGACTAGCGGGGGTGGGGACCCAGTACTTC. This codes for CASSRGLAGVGTQYF.